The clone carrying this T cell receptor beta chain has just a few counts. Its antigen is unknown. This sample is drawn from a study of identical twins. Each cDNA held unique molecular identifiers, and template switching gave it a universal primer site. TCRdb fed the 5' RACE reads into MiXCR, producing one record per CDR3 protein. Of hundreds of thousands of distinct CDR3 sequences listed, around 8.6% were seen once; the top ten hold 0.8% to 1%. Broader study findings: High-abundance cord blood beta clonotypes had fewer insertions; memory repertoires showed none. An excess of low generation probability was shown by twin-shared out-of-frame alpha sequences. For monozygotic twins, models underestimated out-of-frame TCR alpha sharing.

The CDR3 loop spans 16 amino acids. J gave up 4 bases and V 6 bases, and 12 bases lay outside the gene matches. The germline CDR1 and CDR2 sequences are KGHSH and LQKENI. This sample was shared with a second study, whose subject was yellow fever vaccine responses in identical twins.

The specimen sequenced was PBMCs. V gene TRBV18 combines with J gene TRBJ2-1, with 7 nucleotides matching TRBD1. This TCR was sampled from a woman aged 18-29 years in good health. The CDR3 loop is CASSTDSTGFYNEQFF. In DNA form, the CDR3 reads TGTGCCAGCTCGACTGATTCGACAGGGTTTTACAATGAGCAGTTCTTC.